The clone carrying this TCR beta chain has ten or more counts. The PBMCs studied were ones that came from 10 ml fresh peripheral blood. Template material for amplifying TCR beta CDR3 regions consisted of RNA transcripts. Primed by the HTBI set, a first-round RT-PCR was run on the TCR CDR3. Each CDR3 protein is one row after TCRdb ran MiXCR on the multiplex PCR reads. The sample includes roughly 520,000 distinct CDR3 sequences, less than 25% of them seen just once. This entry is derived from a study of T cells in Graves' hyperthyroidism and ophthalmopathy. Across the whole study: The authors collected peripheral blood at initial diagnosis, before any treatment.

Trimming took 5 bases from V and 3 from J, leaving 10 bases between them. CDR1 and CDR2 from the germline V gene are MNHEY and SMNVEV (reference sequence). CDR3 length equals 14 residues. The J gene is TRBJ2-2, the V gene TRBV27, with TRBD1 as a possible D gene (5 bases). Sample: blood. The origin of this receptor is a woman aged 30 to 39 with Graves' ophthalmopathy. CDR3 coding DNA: TGTGCCAGCAGTAGCATAGGGGACACCGGGGAGCTGTTTTTT. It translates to CASSSIGDTGELFF.